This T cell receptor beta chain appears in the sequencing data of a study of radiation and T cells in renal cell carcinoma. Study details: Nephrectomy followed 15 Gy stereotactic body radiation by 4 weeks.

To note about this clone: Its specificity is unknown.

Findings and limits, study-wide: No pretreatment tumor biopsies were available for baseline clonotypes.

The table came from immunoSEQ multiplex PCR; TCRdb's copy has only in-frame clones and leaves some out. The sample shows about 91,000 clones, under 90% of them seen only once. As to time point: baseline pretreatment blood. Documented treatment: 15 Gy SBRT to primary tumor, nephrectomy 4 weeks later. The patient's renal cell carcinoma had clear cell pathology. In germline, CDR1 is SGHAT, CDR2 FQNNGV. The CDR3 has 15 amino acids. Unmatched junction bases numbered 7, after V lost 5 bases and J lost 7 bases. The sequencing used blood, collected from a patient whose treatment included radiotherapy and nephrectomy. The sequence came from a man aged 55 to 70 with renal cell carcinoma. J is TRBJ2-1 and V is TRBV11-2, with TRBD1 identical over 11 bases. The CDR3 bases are TGTGCCAGCAGCGTTGGGACAGGGGGATTAAATGAGCAGTTCTTC. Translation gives CASSVGTGGLNEQFF.